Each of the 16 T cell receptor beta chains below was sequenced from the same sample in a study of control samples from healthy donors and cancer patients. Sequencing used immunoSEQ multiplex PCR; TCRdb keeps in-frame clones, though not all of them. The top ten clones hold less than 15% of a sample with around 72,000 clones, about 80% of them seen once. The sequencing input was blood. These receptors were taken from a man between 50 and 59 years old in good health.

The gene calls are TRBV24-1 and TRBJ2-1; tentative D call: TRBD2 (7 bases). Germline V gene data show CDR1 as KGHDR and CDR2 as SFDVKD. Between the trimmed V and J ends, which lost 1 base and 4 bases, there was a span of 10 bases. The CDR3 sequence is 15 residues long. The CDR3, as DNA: TGTGCCACCAGTGATTTCGGGGGGCAGTACAATGAGCAGTTCTTC. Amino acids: CATSDFGGQYNEQFF.

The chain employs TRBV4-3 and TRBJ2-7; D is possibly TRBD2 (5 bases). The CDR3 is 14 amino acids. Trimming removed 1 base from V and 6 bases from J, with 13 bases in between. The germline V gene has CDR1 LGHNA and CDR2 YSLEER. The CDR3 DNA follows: TGCGCCAGCAGCCAAGCGGCCGGGGTTGGCGAGCAGTACTTC. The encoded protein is CASSQAAGVGEQYF.

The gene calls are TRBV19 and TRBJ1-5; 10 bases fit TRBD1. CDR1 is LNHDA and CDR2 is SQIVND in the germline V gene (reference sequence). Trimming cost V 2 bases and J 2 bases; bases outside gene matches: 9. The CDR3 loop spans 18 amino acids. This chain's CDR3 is CASSIYGWDRGGNQPQHF. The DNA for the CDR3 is TGTGCCAGTAGTATATACGGCTGGGACAGGGGTGGCAATCAGCCCCAGCATTTT.

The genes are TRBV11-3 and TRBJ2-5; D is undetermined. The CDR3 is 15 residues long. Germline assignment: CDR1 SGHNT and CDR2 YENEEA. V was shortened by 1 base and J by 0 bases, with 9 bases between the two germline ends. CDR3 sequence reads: CASSLGVNNQETQYF. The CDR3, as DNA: TGTGCCAGCAGCTTAGGAGTGAACAACCAAGAGACCCAGTACTTC.

CDR3 residues: CASSSTPNTEAFF. The CDR3 coding sequence is TGTGCCAGCAGTTCCACACCGAACACTGAAGCTTTCTTT. The gene calls are TRBV28 and TRBJ1-1; no clear D gene. Germline V gene data show CDR1 as MDHEN and CDR2 as SYDVKM. Deletions cut 4 bases from V and 1 base from J, with 7 bases between. This CDR3 has 13 amino acids.

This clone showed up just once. CDR3 nucleotide sequence: TGTGCCAGCAGCCGACTAGCGGGAGGGGGTGAGCAGTTCTTC. This translates into CASSRLAGGGEQFF. The chain carries TRBV11-3 and TRBJ2-1, with 14 bases identical to TRBD2. J was trimmed by 9 bases and V by 5 bases; bases with no gene match: 3. Germline V gene lookup returns CDR1 SGHNT and CDR2 YENEEA. The CDR3 consists of 14 residues.

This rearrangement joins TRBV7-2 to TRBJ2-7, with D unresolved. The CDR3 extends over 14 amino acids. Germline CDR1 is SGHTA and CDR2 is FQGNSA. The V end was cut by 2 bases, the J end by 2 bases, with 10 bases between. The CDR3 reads CASSLPLKAYEQYF. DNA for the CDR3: TGTGCCAGCAGCTTACCACTTAAAGCCTACGAGCAGTACTTC.

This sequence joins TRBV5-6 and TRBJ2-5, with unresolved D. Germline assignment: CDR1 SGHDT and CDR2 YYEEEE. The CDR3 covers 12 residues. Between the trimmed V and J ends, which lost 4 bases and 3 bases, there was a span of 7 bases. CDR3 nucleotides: TGTGCCAGCAGCGCCCCCGAAGAGACCCAGTACTTC. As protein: CASSAPEETQYF.

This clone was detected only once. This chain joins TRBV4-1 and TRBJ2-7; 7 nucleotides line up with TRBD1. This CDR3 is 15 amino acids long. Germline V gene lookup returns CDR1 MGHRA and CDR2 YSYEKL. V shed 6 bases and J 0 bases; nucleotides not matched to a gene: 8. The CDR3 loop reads CASSLGTAFSYEQYF. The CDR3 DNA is TGCGCCAGCAGTCTTGGGACAGCCTTCTCCTACGAGCAGTACTTC.

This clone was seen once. The CDR3: CASSQVRLAEETQYF. The DNA of the CDR3 is TGTGCCAGCAGCCAAGTGAGACTAGCGGAAGAGACCCAGTACTTC. V usage is TRBV4-2 and J usage is TRBJ2-5, with 9 bases identical to TRBD2. From germline, CDR1 is LGHNA and CDR2 YNFKEQ. The CDR3 covers 15 residues. V lost 1 base to trimming and J lost 3 bases; unmatched junction nucleotides: 3.

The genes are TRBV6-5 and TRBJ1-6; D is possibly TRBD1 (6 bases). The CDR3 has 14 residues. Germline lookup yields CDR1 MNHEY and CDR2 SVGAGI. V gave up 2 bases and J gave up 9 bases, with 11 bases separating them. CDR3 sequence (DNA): TGTGCCAGCAGTTACGGACAGTATGGTTCACCCCTCCACTTT. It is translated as CASSYGQYGSPLHF.

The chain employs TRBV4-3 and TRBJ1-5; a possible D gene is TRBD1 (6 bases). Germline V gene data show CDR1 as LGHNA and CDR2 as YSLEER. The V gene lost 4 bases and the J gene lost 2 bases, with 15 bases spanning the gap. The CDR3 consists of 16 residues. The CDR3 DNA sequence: TGCGCCAGCAGCCCAAACAGGGCGGTTGGCAATCAGCCCCAGCATTTT. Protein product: CASSPNRAVGNQPQHF.

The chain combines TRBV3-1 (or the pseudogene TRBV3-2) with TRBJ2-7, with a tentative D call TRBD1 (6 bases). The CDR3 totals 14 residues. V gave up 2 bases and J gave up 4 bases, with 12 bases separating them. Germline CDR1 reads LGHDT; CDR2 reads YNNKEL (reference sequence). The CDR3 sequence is CASSQWDTSYEQYF. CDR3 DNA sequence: TGTGCCAGCAGCCAATGGGACACTTCTTACGAGCAGTACTTC.

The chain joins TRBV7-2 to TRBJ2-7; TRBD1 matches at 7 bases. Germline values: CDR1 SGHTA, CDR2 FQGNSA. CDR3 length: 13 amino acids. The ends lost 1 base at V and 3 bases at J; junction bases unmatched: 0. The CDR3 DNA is TGTGCCAGCAGCTTAGACAGGGGCTACGAGCAGTACTTC. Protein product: CASSLDRGYEQYF.

CDR3 sequence: CSVGDSGTGELFF. The CDR3 nucleotides read TGCAGCGTTGGGGACAGTGGAACCGGGGAGCTGTTTTTT. The J gene is TRBJ2-2, the V gene TRBV29-1, with 7 bases that match TRBD1. Germline V lookup: CDR1 SQVTM, CDR2 ANQGSEA. The J segment lost 5 bases and the V segment lost 4 bases, leaving 4 bases of the junction unmatched. This CDR3 region has 13 residues.

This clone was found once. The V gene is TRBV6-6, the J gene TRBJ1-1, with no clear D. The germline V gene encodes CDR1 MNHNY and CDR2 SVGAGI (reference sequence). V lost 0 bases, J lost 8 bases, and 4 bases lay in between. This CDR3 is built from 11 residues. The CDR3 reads CASSYSREAFF. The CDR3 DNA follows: TGTGCCAGCAGTTACTCGCGAGAAGCTTTCTTT.